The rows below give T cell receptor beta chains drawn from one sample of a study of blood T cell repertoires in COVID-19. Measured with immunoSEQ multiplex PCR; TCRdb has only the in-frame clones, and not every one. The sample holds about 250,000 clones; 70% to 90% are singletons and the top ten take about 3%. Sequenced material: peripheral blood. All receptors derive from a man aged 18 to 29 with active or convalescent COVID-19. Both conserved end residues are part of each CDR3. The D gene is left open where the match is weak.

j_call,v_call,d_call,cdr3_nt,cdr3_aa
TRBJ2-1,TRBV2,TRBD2,TGTGCCAGCAGCGAACTAGCGGGGTCTTACAATGAGCAGTTCTTC,CASSELAGSYNEQFF
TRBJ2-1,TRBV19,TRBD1,TGTGCCAGTAGTATAATCCCGGGACAGGGGTCTATCTTC,CASSIIPGQGSIF
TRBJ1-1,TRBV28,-,TGTGCCAGCAGACCCTCCCGTTGGACTGGGGGGACTGAAGCTTTCTTT,CASRPSRWTGGTEAFF
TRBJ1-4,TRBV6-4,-,TGTGCCAGCAGTGACAGGGGATTGTCGGAAAAACTGTTTTTT,CASSDRGLSEKLFF
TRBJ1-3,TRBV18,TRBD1,TGTGCCAGCTCACCCCTTCCACAGGGGACTTATGGAAACACCATATATTTT,CASSPLPQGTYGNTIYF
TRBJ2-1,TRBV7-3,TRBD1,TGTGCCAGCAGCCGATCAGGGGGCGAGCAGTTCTTC,CASSRSGGEQFF
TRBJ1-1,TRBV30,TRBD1,TGTGCCTGGAACAGGGGGCCGAACACTGAAGCTTTCTTT,CAWNRGPNTEAFF
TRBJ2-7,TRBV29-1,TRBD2,TGCAGCGTTGAACTAAGCGGGGGTCCCTACGAGCAGTACTTC,CSVELSGGPYEQYF
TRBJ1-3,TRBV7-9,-,TGTGCCAGCAGCTTAGCCCTTAAGACGGGTGGAAACACCATATATTTT,CASSLALKTGGNTIYF
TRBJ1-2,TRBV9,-,TGTGCCAGCAGCGTAGGAAAGGGGGCTAACTATGGCTACACCTTC,CASSVGKGANYGYTF
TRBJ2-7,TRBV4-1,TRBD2,TGCGCCAGCAGCCAAGAGTCGTCCGGGACTAGTGCCTACGAGCAGTACTTC,CASSQESSGTSAYEQYF